One T cell receptor (beta chain) is described in this entry. Its specificity is unknown. The data originate from a study of PD-1 blockade in classical Hodgkin lymphoma. Study-wide results and caveats: Why repertoires differed is undefined; disease activity or prior therapy possibly contributed.

Time point reported: cycle 4 day 1 (C4D1), after less than 7 weeks of nivolumab. Exposure to brentuximab vedotin varied, and each patient had relapsed following autologous stem cell transplantation. Here immunoSEQ multiplex PCR was the method, and the copy in TCRdb shows in-frame clones only, minus some. This sample carries approximately 61,000 clones, 87% of them seen once, and the ten largest clones take about 8%. CDR1 and CDR2 (germline): WSHSY, SAAADI. The CDR3 spans 18 residues. With 1 base clipped from V and 3 bases from J, the junction kept 11 bases outside the gene matches. The chain recombines TRBV10-2 with TRBJ1-2; 10 positions agree with TRBD1. This TCR was sampled from a human donor with classical Hodgkin lymphoma. The source was peripheral blood mononuclear cells (PBMCs), collected before the fourth cycle of nivolumab. CDR3 sequence: CASSELPGQGFIHYGYTF. The CDR3 DNA sequence: TGCGCCAGCAGTGAGTTACCGGGACAGGGGTTCATTCACTATGGCTACACCTTC.